The present TCR beta chain was sequenced within a study of T cell changes during pregnancy in multiple sclerosis. TCRdb keeps only in-frame clones here, not all; method: immunoSEQ multiplex PCR. The sample has 40,000 or so clones, less than 95% seen once. Germline V gives CDR1 LNHNV, CDR2 YYDKDF (reference sequence). The V end lost 0 bases, the J end lost 3 bases, and 10 bases lay between the germline ends. The CDR3 sequence is 15 residues long. The V gene is TRBV15, the J gene TRBJ2-3; tentative D call: TRBD1 (5 bases). The source was CD4+ T cells from peripheral blood mononuclear cells, collected in the first trimester of pregnancy. This TCR came from a female donor in good health, enrolled as a control in a pregnancy study. DNA for the CDR3: TGTGCCACCAGCAGAGATAACCCAGGGACAGATACGCAGTATTTT. It specifies CATSRDNPGTDTQYF.